A selection of T cell receptor beta chains follows, all from one sample in a study of early T cells in non-severe SARS-CoV-2 infection. TCRdb reprocessed the 5' RACE reads via MiXCR and lists one record per CDR3 protein. The sample carries about 35,000 distinct CDR3 sequences, 7.5% to 9% recorded once. Sequencing was performed on whole blood, taken at baseline. These receptor sequences come from an adult who was a healthcare worker with PCR-confirmed SARS-CoV-2 infection or an uninfected control (not recorded which). CDR3s include the opening cysteine and the closing phenylalanine or tryptophan. The order of the fields is CDR3 protein, CDR3 DNA, J gene, D gene, clone size, V gene. A D gene is named only where the DNA matches it firmly. The listing skips clone size in some rows; elsewhere it reads once, few, many or a size class.

CASTVLAGGVNEQFF	TGTGCCAGCACCGTATTAGCGGGGGGTGTCAATGAGCAGTTCTTC	TRBJ2-1	TRBD2	few	TRBV11-2
CSARAPGLDYLEQFF	TGCAGTGCTAGAGCCCCGGGACTAGATTACCTTGAGCAGTTCTTC	TRBJ2-1	TRBD2	few	TRBV20-1
CSANEAARVSDTQYF	TGCAGTGCTAACGAGGCGGCGAGGGTATCAGATACGCAGTATTTT	TRBJ2-3	-	many	TRBV20-1
CASSILNEQFF	TGTGCCAGTAGTATCCTCAATGAGCAGTTCTTC	TRBJ2-1	-	few	TRBV19
CASSVLASGGANEQFF	TGTGCCAGCAGCGTACTGGCTAGCGGGGGGGCCAATGAGCAGTTCTTC	TRBJ2-1	TRBD2	-	TRBV9
CASSLGSKGTDTQYF	TGCGCCAGCAGCTTGGGTTCCAAGGGGACAGATACGCAGTATTTT	TRBJ2-3	-	-	TRBV5-1
CASSRGRPSDTQYF	TGTGCCAGCAGCCGGGGGAGGCCCTCGGATACGCAGTATTTT	TRBJ2-3	-	many	TRBV9
CASSPWGADNGEQFF	TGTGCCAGTAGTCCCTGGGGGGCAGATAACGGTGAGCAGTTCTTC	TRBJ2-1	-	few	TRBV19
CASSLGQRPQETQYF	TGTGCCAGCAGTTTGGGGCAGAGACCTCAAGAGACCCAGTACTTC	TRBJ2-5	-	-	TRBV12-3/TRBV12-4
CASSGQRHSGNTIYF	TGTGCCAGCAGTGGACAGAGACACTCTGGAAACACCATATATTTT	TRBJ1-3	-	many	TRBV7-9
CASSLLDEAFF	TGTGCCAGCAGTTTATTGGATGAAGCTTTCTTT	TRBJ1-1	-	few	TRBV12-3/TRBV12-4
CASRGSSGANVLTF	TGTGCCAGCAGAGGTTCCTCTGGGGCCAACGTCCTGACTTTC	TRBJ2-6	-	many	TRBV6-1
CAIPNNEQFF	TGTGCCATCCCAAACAATGAGCAGTTCTTC	TRBJ2-1	-	few	TRBV6-4
CASSQDRGDTDTQYF	TGCGCCAGCAGCCAAGATCGAGGGGACACAGATACGCAGTATTTT	TRBJ2-3	-	many	TRBV4-3
CASTGATYEQYF	TGTGCCAGCACGGGGGCCACCTACGAGCAGTACTTC	TRBJ2-7	-	many	TRBV28
CASSTWDRPLSYEQYF	TGTGCCAGCAGCACCTGGGACAGGCCCCTCTCCTACGAGCAGTACTTC	TRBJ2-7	-	few	TRBV21-1
CASSFSGGSSNEQFF	TGTGCCAGCAGTTTTAGCGGGGGATCCTCAAATGAGCAGTTCTTC	TRBJ2-1	TRBD2	-	TRBV6-1
CSASLDRTTQWETQYF	TGCAGTGCTAGTTTGGACAGGACGACCCAATGGGAGACCCAGTACTTC	TRBJ2-5	TRBD1	many	TRBV20-1
CASRDSTNEKLFF	TGTGCCAGCAGGGACTCAACTAATGAAAAACTGTTTTTT	TRBJ1-4	-	-	TRBV6-1
CASSGMTVSSYNEQFF	TGTGCCAGCAGCGGAATGACCGTGAGCTCCTACAATGAGCAGTTCTTC	TRBJ2-1	-	-	TRBV12-3/TRBV12-4
CASSSQPGLESTDTQYF	TGTGCCAGCAGCTCGCAACCGGGACTAGAGAGTACAGATACGCAGTATTTT	TRBJ2-3	TRBD2	few	TRBV7-3
CATSEPTSGGDNEQFF	TGTGCCACCAGTGAACCAACTAGCGGGGGGGACAATGAGCAGTTCTTC	TRBJ2-1	TRBD2	-	TRBV24-1
CSVVGPAGTDTQYF	TGCAGCGTTGTGGGCCCAGCGGGCACAGATACGCAGTATTTT	TRBJ2-3	-	few	TRBV29-1
CASSYRLVEETQYF	TGTGCCAGCAGTTACCGGCTAGTCGAAGAGACCCAGTACTTC	TRBJ2-5	-	-	TRBV6-5
CASSSGYSEKLFF	TGTGCCAGCAGCAGTGGGTACTCTGAAAAACTGTTTTTT	TRBJ1-4	-	many	TRBV28
CASGQNYEQYF	TGTGCCAGCGGTCAGAACTACGAGCAGTACTTC	TRBJ2-7	-	-	TRBV11-2
CASSSDREALNEQFF	TGTGCCAGCAGCTCTGACAGGGAGGCGTTGAATGAGCAGTTCTTC	TRBJ2-1	-	medium-sized	TRBV13
CASSFPGHGYTF	TGTGCCAGCAGTTTTCCAGGGCACGGCTACACCTTC	TRBJ1-2	-	-	TRBV12-3/TRBV12-4
CSASKGGPTEAFF	TGCAGTGCTAGTAAGGGGGGGCCGACTGAAGCTTTCTTT	TRBJ1-1	-	-	TRBV20-1
CASSPGTFSTDTQYF	TGTGCCAGCAGCCCCGGGACATTTAGCACAGATACGCAGTATTTT	TRBJ2-3	-	-	TRBV11-2
CASSLEPPGGYTF	TGTGCCAGCAGCTTAGAACCCCCCGGCGGCTACACCTTC	TRBJ1-2	-	few	TRBV7-9
CASSFDWNSPLHF	TGTGCCAGCAGCTTTGATTGGAATTCACCCCTCCACTTT	TRBJ1-6	-	-	TRBV11-3
CAGAGRGSGELFF	TGTGCCGGGGCCGGTCGAGGCTCCGGGGAGCTGTTTTTT	TRBJ2-2	-	many	TRBV6-1
CASSKTGQMGETQYF	TGTGCCAGCAGCAAAACCGGACAAATGGGAGAGACCCAGTACTTC	TRBJ2-5	-	many	TRBV7-2
CASSQDRLAGVNEQFF	TGCGCCAGCAGCCAAGATAGACTAGCGGGGGTCAATGAGCAGTTCTTC	TRBJ2-1	TRBD2	many	TRBV4-1
CASSNRDRDRNEKLFF	TGTGCCAGCAGTAACCGGGACAGGGATCGAAATGAAAAACTGTTTTTT	TRBJ1-4	TRBD1	-	TRBV6-7
CASSLGGSENTIYF	TGTGCCAGCAGCCTGGGGGGGTCTGAAAACACCATATATTTT	TRBJ1-3	-	-	TRBV12-3/TRBV12-4
CASSPRTGAQETQYF	TGTGCCAGCAGCCCCCGGACAGGGGCTCAAGAGACCCAGTACTTC	TRBJ2-5	TRBD1	-	TRBV12-3/TRBV12-4
CASSLSGLAGVNEQFF	TGTGCCAGCAGTTTATCGGGACTAGCGGGGGTTAATGAGCAGTTCTTC	TRBJ2-1	TRBD2	few	TRBV27
CASSVEGQGASYEQYF	TGTGCCAGCAGCGTAGAGGGACAGGGCGCCTCCTACGAGCAGTACTTC	TRBJ2-7	TRBD1	-	TRBV9
CASSHGRGRVANEKLFF	TGTGCCAGCAGCCACGGACGGGGCCGCGTAGCTAATGAAAAACTGTTTTTT	TRBJ1-4	-	many	TRBV11-2
CSVLSEDYEQYF	TGCAGTGTCCTGTCCGAGGATTACGAGCAGTACTTC	TRBJ2-7	-	-	TRBV20-1
CASSHGGRVGNEQFF	TGTGCCAGCAGCCACGGTGGACGCGTCGGCAATGAGCAGTTCTTC	TRBJ2-1	-	few	TRBV7-3
CASSPQRGASPRDNEQFF	TGTGCCAGCAGCCCGCAGCGGGGGGCCTCCCCACGGGACAATGAGCAGTTCTTC	TRBJ2-1	TRBD2	few	TRBV7-8
CASSFGQGAYNEQFF	TGTGCCAGCAGCTTCGGACAAGGGGCTTACAATGAGCAGTTCTTC	TRBJ2-1	-	-	TRBV7-8
CASSQDVEGEQYF	TGCGCCAGCAGCCAAGATGTCGAAGGCGAGCAGTACTTC	TRBJ2-7	-	many	TRBV4-1
CASSSDSYEQYF	TGTGCCAGCAGTTCCGACAGCTACGAGCAGTACTTC	TRBJ2-7	-	many	TRBV6-6
CASSMMGGNEAFF	TGTGCCAGCAGCATGATGGGGGGGAATGAAGCTTTCTTT	TRBJ1-1	-	-	TRBV9